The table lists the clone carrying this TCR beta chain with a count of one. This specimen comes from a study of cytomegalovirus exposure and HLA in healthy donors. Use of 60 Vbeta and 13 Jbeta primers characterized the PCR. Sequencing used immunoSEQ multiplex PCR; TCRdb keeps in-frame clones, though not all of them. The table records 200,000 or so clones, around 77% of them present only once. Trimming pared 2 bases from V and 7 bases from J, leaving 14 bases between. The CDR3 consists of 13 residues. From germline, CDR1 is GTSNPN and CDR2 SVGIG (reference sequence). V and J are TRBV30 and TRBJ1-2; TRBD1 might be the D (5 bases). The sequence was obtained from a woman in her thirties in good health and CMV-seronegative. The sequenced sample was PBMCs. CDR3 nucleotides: TGTGCCTGGAGTCAACCTGCCGGGGGTGGCTACACCTTC. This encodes CAWSQPAGGGYTF.